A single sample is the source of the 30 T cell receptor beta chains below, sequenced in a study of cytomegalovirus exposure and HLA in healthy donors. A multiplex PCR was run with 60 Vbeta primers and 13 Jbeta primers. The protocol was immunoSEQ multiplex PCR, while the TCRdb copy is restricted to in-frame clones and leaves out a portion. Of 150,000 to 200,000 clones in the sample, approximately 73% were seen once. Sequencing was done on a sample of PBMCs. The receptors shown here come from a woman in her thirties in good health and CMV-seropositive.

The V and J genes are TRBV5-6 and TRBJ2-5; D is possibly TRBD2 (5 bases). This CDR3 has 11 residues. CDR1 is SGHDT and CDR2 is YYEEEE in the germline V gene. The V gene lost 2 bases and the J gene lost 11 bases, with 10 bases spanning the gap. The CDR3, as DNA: TGTGCCAGCAGCTTTAAGGAGGAGCAGTACTTC. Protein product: CASSFKEEQYF.

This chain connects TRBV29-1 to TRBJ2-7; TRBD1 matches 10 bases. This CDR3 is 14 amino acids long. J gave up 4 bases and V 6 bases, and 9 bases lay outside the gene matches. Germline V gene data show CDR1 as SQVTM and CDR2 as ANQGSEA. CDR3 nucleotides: TGCAGCGTGCCGTGGGGACAGGGGAAATACGAGCAGTACTTC. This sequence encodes CSVPWGQGKYEQYF.

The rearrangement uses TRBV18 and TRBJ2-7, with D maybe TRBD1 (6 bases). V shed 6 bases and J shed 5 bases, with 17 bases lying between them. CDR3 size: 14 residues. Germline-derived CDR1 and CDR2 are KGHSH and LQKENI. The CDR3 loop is CASSTQGNSHEQYF. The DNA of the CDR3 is TGTGCCAGCTCCACGCAGGGGAATTCTCACGAGCAGTACTTC.

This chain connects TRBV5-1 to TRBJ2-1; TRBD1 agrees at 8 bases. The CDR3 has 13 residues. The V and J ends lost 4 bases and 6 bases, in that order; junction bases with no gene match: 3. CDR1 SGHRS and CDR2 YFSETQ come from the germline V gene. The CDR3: CASSPDRVNEQFF. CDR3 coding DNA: TGCGCCAGCAGCCCGGACAGGGTCAATGAGCAGTTCTTC.

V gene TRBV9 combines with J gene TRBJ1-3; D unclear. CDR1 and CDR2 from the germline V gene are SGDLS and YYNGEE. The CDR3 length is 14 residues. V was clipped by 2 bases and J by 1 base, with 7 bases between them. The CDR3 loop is CASSVRASGNTIYF. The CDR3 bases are TGTGCCAGCAGCGTGAGGGCTTCTGGAAACACCATATATTTT.

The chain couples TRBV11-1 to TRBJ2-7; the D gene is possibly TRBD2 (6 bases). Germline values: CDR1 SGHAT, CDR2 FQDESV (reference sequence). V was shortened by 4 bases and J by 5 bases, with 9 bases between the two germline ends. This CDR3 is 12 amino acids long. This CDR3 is CASSSSSDEQYF. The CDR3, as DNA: TGTGCCAGCAGCTCCTCTAGCGACGAGCAGTACTTC.

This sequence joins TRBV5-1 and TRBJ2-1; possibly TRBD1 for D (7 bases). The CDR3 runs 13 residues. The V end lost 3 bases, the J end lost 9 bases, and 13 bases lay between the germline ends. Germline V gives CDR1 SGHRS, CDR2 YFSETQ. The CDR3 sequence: CASSSQGGGEQFF. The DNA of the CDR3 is TGCGCCAGCAGCTCTCAGGGGGGCGGTGAGCAGTTCTTC.

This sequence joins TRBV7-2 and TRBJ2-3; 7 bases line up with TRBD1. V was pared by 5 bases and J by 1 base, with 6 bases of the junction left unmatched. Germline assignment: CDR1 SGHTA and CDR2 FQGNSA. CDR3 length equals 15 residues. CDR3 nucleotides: TGTGCCAGCAGCGCTGGGACAGCCCGCACAGATACGCAGTATTTT. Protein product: CASSAGTARTDTQYF.

CDR3 in DNA: TGTGCCAGCAGTTCGGGGGGACTAGCGGGGGGAGAGACCCAGTACTTC. Residues: CASSSGGLAGGETQYF. This sequence joins TRBV28 and TRBJ2-5; 15 bases are a match to TRBD2. The CDR3 contains 16 residues. Germline CDR1 and CDR2: MDHEN and SYDVKM. V was pared by 4 bases and J by 4 bases, with 4 bases of the junction left unmatched. Supplemented by reference TRBV28 and TRBJ2-5, the full variable domain reads DVKVTQSSRYLVKRTGEKVFLECVQDMDHENMFWYRQDPGLGLRLIYFSYDVKMKEKGDIPEGYSVSREKKERFSLILESASTNQTSMYLCASSSGGLAGGETQYFGPGTRLLVL.

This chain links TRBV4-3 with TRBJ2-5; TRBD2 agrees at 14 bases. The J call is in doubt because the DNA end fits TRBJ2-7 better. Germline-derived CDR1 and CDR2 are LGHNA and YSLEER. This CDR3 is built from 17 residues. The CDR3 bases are TGCGCCAGCAGCTCCGCTTTGGGACTAGCGGGGGCTTACGAGCAGTACTTC. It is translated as CASSSALGLAGAYEQYF.

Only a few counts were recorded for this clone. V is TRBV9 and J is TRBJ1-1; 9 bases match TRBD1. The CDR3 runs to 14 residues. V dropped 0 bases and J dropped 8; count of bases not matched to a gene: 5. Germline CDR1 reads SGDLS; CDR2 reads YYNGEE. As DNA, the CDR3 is TGTGCCAGCAGCGTAGGGGACAGGGAGGAAGAAGCTTTCTTT. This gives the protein CASSVGDREEEAFF.

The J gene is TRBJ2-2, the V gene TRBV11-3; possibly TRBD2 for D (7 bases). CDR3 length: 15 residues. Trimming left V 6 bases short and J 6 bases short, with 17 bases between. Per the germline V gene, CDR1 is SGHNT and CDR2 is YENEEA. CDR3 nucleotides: TGTGCCAGCAGTTTCCGGGGGGCCCAGGCCGGGGAGCTGTTTTTT. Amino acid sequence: CASSFRGAQAGELFF.

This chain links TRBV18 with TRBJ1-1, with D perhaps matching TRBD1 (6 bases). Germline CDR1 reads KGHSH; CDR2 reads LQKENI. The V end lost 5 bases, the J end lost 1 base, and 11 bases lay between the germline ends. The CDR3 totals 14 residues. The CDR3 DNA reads TGTGCCAGCTCAGGGGGCCAAGGGAACACTGAAGCTTTCTTT. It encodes CASSGGQGNTEAFF.

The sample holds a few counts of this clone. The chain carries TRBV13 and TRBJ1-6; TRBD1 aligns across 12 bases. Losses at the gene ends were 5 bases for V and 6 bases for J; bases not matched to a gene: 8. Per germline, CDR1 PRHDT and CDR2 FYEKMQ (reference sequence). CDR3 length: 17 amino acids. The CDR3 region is CASSPSGTGGRNSPLHF. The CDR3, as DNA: TGTGCCAGCAGCCCCTCCGGGACAGGGGGCCGTAATTCACCCCTCCACTTT.

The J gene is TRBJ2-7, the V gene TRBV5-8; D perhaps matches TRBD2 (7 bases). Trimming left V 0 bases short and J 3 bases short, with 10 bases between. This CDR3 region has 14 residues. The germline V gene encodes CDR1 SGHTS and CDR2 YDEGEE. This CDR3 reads CASSLAGGNYEQYF. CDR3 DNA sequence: TGTGCCAGCAGCTTGGCGGGGGGCAACTACGAGCAGTACTTC.

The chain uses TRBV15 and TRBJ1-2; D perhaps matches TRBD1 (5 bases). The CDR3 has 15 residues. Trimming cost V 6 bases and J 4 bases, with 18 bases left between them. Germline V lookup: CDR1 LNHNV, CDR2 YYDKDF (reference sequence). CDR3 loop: CATSPPAGGFYGYTF. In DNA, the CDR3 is TGTGCCACCAGTCCGCCCGCCGGGGGGTTCTATGGCTACACCTTC.

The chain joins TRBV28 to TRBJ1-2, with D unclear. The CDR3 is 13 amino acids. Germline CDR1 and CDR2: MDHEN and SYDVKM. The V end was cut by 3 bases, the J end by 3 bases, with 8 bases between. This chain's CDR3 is CASSLLTDYGYTF. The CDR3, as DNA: TGTGCCAGCAGTTTGTTAACGGACTATGGCTACACCTTC.

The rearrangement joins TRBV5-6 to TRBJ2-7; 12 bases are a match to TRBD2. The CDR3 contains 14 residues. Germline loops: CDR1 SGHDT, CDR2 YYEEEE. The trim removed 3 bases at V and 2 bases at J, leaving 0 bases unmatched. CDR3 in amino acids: CASSSSGGAYEQYF. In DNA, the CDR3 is TGTGCCAGCAGCTCTAGCGGGGGGGCCTACGAGCAGTACTTC.

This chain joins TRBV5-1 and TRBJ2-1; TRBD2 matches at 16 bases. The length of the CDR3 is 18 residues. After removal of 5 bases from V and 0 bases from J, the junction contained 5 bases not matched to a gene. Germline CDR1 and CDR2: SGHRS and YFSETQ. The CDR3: CASRGTSGGESSYNEQFF. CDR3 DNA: TGCGCCAGCAGGGGGACTAGCGGGGGGGAGAGCTCCTACAATGAGCAGTTCTTC.

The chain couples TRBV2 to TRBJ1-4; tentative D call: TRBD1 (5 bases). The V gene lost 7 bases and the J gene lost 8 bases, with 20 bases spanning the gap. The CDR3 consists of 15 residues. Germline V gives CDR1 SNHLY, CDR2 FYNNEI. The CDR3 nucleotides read TGTGCCAGCACTTACGGGGGGGGTGTAGAGGAAAAACTGTTTTTT. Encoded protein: CASTYGGGVEEKLFF.

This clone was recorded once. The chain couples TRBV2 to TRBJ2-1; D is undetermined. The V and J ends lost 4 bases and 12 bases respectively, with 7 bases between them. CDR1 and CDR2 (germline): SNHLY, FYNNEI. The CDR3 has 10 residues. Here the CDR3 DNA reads TGTGCCAGCAGTGGGAGATTGCAGTTCTTC. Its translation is CASSGRLQFF. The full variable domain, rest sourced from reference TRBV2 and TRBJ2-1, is EPEVTQTPSHQVTQMGQEVILRCVPISNHLYFYWYRQILGQKVEFLVSFYNNEISEKSEIFDDQFSVERPDGSNFTLKIRSTKLEDSAMYFCASSGRLQFFGPGTRLTVL.

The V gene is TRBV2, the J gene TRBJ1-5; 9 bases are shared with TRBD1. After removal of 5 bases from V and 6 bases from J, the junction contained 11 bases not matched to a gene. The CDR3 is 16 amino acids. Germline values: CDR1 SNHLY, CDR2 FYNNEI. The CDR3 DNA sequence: TGTGCCAGCAGTCAGAACAGGGGGCGCATAAGTCAGCCCCAGCATTTT. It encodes CASSQNRGRISQPQHF.

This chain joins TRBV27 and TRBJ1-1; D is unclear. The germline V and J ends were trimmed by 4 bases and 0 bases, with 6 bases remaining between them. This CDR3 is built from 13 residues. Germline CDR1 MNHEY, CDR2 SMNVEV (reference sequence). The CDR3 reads CASSWYMNTEAFF. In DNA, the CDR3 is TGTGCCAGCAGTTGGTACATGAACACTGAAGCTTTCTTT.

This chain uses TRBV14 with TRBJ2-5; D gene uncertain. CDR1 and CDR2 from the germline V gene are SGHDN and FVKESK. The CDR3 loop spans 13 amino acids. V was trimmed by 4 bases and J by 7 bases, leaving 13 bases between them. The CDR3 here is CASSRSGSGTQYF. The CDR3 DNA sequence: TGTGCCAGCAGCCGTTCCGGGTCCGGGACCCAGTACTTC.

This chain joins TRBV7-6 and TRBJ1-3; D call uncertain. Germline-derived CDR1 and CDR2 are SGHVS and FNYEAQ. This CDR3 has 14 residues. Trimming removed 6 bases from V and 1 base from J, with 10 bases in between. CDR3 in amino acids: CASRLGESGNTIYF. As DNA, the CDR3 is TGTGCCAGCAGACTGGGAGAATCTGGAAACACCATATATTTT.

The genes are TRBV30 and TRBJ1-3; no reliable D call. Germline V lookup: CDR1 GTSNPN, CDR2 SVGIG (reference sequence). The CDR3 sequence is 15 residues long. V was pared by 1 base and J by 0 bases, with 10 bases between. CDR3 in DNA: TGTGCCTGGAGTGAAGGAGAACTCTCTGGAAACACCATATATTTT. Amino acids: CAWSEGELSGNTIYF.

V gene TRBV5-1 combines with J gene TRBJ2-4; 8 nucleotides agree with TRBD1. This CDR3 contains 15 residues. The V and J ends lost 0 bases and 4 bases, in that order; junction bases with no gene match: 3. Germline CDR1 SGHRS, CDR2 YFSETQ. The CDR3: CASSLAQGAKNIQYF. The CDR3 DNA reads TGCGCCAGCAGCTTGGCTCAGGGGGCAAAAAACATTCAGTACTTC.

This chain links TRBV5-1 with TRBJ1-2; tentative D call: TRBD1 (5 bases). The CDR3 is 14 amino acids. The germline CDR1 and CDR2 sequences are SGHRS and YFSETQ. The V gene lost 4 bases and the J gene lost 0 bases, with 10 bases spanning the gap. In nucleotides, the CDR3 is TGCGCCAGCAGCCCCCCAGGGACTAACTATGGCTACACCTTC. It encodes CASSPPGTNYGYTF.

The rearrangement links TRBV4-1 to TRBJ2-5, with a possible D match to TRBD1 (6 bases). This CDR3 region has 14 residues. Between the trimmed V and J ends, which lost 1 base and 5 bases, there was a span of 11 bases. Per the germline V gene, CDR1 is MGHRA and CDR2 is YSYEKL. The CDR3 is CASSQVQGVETQYF. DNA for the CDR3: TGCGCCAGCAGCCAAGTACAGGGAGTGGAGACCCAGTACTTC.

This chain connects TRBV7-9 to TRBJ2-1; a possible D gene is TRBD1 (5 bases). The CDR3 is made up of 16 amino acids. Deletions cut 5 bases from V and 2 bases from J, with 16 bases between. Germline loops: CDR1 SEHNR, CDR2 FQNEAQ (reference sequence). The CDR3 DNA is TGTGCCAGCAGCCCCCCAGGGAATTGGGCCTACAATGAGCAGTTCTTC. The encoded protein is CASSPPGNWAYNEQFF.